This entry describes one T cell receptor (beta chain). No antigen is known for it. These data belong to a study of blood T cells in healthy people across ages. Study results and caveats: PBMCs that were unsorted prevented a conclusive naive versus antigen-experienced comparison. Nothing was known about donor CMV status, and this possibly confounded expanded clonotype changes.

This CDR3 spans 15 amino acids. Germline CDR1 SGHDT, CDR2 YYEEEE. Trimming pared 3 bases from V and 7 bases from J, leaving 16 bases between. Peripheral blood samples of around 9.8 milliliters were drawn from each donor. Extraction yielded at least 5 micrograms of total RNA per sample. Primed by a sample-barcoded 5' primer and a J-beta primer mix, a second PCR proceeded for 7 to 11 cycles. TCRdb reprocessed the 5' RACE reads with MiXCR, giving one entry per CDR3 protein. In the table there are around 1,900,000 distinct CDR3 sequences, 39% of which are singletons. This sequence joins TRBV5-6 and TRBJ1-4, with D unclear. The clonotype was recovered from a human donor in good health. Source material: blood. The CDR3 DNA reads as TGTGCCAGCAGCTCCATAAGGGAGGGCGGTGAAAAACTGTTTTTT. This codes for CASSSIREGGEKLFF.